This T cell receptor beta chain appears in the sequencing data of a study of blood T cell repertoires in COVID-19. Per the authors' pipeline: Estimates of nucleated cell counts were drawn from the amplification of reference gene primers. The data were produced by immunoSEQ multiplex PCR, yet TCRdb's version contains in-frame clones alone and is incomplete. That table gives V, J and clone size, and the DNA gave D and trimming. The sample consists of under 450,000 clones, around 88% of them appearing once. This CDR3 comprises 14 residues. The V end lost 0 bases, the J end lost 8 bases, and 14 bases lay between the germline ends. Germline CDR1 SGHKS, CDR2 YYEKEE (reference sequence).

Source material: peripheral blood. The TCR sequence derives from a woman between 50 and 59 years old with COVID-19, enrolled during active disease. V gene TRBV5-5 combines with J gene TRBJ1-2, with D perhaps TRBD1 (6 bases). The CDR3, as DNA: TGTGCCAGCAGCTTGGGTTGGCAGGGGCAAGGCTACACCTTC. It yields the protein CASSLGWQGQGYTF.